Presented here are 19 T cell receptor beta chains from one specimen sequenced in a study of shared clonotypes between healthy human individuals (dated by TCRdb to about 2020). The library was built by means of the immunoSEQ multiplex PCR assay. TCRdb mirrors the immuneACCESS table, restricted to in-frame sequences. Some clones are absent from its copies; in checked studies, under half trace to an unresolved V gene, and the reason for the others is unknown. The table for this sample lists hundreds of thousands of clones; about 73% of them were counted only once. The ten largest clones capture over 9.5% of the sample. The sample was memory CD4+ T cells sorted from blood. The label giving this sample's cell subset or site can be read as: CD45RA-negative fraction. These receptors were collected from a man between 25 and 39 years old in good health.

The chain is built from TRBV18 and TRBJ2-5, with TRBD1 as a possible D gene (6 bases). Germline V CDR1 and CDR2: KGHSH, LQKENI. V was cut by 3 bases and J by 4 bases, with 15 bases left in between. The CDR3 is made up of 15 amino acids. CDR3 DNA sequence: TGTGCCAGCTCACCTTTCAGGGGTGGGCCAGAGACCCAGTACTTC. It yields the protein CASSPFRGGPETQYF.

This clone was seen a few times. This chain uses TRBV4-2 with TRBJ2-7; TRBD2 might be the D (6 bases). Germline-derived CDR1 and CDR2 are LGHNA and YNFKEQ. Trimming left V 4 bases short and J 2 bases short, with 15 bases between. The CDR3 sequence is 15 residues long. CDR3 residues: CASSPRDGGTYEQYF. CDR3 nucleotide sequence: TGTGCCAGCAGCCCCCGCGATGGGGGGACCTACGAGCAGTACTTC.

The V and J genes are TRBV10-3 and TRBJ2-1; D is unclear. Trimming removed 0 bases from V and 10 bases from J, with 10 bases in between. The CDR3 covers 13 residues. Germline V gene lookup returns CDR1 ENHRY and CDR2 SYGVKD. The DNA for the CDR3 is TGTGCCATCAGTGAGTCCCCATACCGGGAGCAGTTCTTC. Its translation is CAISESPYREQFF.

This rearrangement joins TRBV6-1 to TRBJ1-5, with 8 nucleotides matching TRBD1. The CDR3 is 16 amino acids. CDR1 and CDR2 (germline): MNHNS, SASEGT. V trimming: 3 bases; J trimming: 1 base; junction bases outside the gene matches: 5. CDR3 sequence: CASSERTGRSNQPQHF. DNA of the CDR3: TGTGCCAGCAGTGAGCGGACAGGGCGGAGCAATCAGCCCCAGCATTTT.

The V call is TRBV10-1, the J call TRBJ2-1; 8 bases are a match to TRBD2. Germline CDR1 WNHNN, CDR2 SYGVQD (reference sequence). V lost 0 bases, J lost 9 bases, and 16 bases stayed unmatched. The CDR3 has 18 residues. CDR3 sequence reads: CASSESTLAGVKGSEQFF. The CDR3 DNA is TGCGCCAGCAGTGAGTCAACCCTAGCGGGTGTCAAGGGGAGTGAGCAGTTCTTC.

The CDR3 protein is CSVEGATKNIQYF. The CDR3 DNA reads as TGCAGCGTTGAGGGGGCGACCAAAAACATTCAGTACTTC. The V call is TRBV29-1, the J call TRBJ2-4; D is possibly TRBD1 (6 bases). The V gene lost 3 bases and the J gene lost 2 bases, with 8 bases spanning the gap. This CDR3 is built from 13 residues. In germline, CDR1 is SQVTM, CDR2 ANQGSEA.

The gene calls are TRBV6-5 and TRBJ1-2; the D is unclear. This CDR3 spans 13 amino acids. The germline V and J ends were trimmed by 5 bases and 2 bases, with 9 bases remaining between them. The V gene's germline CDR1 is MNHEY and CDR2 SVGAGI. The CDR3 loop is CASSIDPNYGYTF. Written as DNA, the CDR3 is TGTGCCAGCAGTATCGACCCAAACTATGGCTACACCTTC.

This chain connects TRBV5-4 to TRBJ2-7; weak D call: TRBD2 (5 bases). Germline V CDR1 and CDR2: SGHNT, YYREEE (reference sequence). This CDR3 region has 16 residues. Trimming cost V 0 bases and J 4 bases, with 17 bases left between them. The CDR3 coding sequence is TGTGCCAGCAGCTTGGCGTTCGGACTCCCCCCATACGAGCAGTACTTC. This translates into CASSLAFGLPPYEQYF.

The chain joins TRBV6-1 to TRBJ1-2; unclear D gene. The V gene's germline CDR1 is MNHNS and CDR2 SASEGT. CDR3 length equals 14 residues. V lost 4 bases, J lost 4 bases, and 13 bases lay in between. The CDR3 DNA sequence: TGTGCCAGCAGTGTTCGAACAGAGGGCTATGGCTACACCTTC. It translates to CASSVRTEGYGYTF.

The chain employs TRBV2 and TRBJ1-1, with 8 bases fitting TRBD1. The CDR3 runs to 14 residues. The trim removed 6 bases at V and 1 base at J, leaving 4 bases unmatched. Germline lookup yields CDR1 SNHLY and CDR2 FYNNEI. CDR3 protein: CASSDGQGNTEAFF. The CDR3 region has the DNA TGTGCCAGCAGCGATGGACAGGGGAACACTGAAGCTTTCTTT.

This clone turned up a few times. V gene TRBV19 combines with J gene TRBJ2-1; D possibly corresponds to TRBD2 (6 bases). Trimming left V 7 bases short and J 12 bases short, with 19 bases between. Germline CDR1 reads LNHDA; CDR2 reads SQIVND (reference sequence). The CDR3 sequence is 13 residues long. The CDR3 bases are TGTGCCAGTATGGTTGCAGGTGGACTAACGCAGTTCTTC. Its translation is CASMVAGGLTQFF. Full variable domain (remainder filled in from reference TRBV19 and TRBJ2-1): DGGITQSPKYLFRKEGQNVTLSCEQNLNHDAMYWYRQDPGQGLRLIYYSQIVNDFQKGDIAEGYSVSREKKESFPLTVTSAQKNPTAFYLCASMVAGGLTQFFGPGTRLTVL.

Only one count was recorded for this clone. The rearrangement uses TRBV7-8 and TRBJ2-2, with 8 positions matching TRBD2. Per germline, CDR1 SGHVS and CDR2 FQNEAQ. This CDR3 comprises 17 residues. Trimming took 4 bases from V and 4 from J; bases not matched to a gene: 11. The CDR3 sequence: CASSSTLTSVGTGELFF. DNA of the CDR3: TGTGCCAGCAGCTCCACCCTGACTAGCGTGGGCACCGGGGAGCTGTTTTTT.

The chain joins TRBV7-9 to TRBJ2-1, with a possible D match to TRBD2 (6 bases). Between the trimmed V and J ends, which lost 10 bases and 9 bases, there was a span of 22 bases. The CDR3 has 14 residues. The germline CDR1 and CDR2 sequences are SEHNR and FQNEAQ (reference sequence). This chain's CDR3 is CATELEGGIGEQFF. DNA of the CDR3: TGTGCCACCGAACTAGAGGGAGGTATCGGTGAGCAGTTCTTC.

The count of this clone is one. As DNA, the CDR3 is TGTGCCAGCAGTGTTAAATGGGACAGGGGGGACACTGAAGCTTTCTTT. It specifies CASSVKWDRGDTEAFF. The chain couples TRBV6-1 to TRBJ1-1; TRBD1 agrees at 11 bases. There are 16 residues in the CDR3. In germline, CDR1 is MNHNS, CDR2 SASEGT. After removal of 4 bases from V and 3 bases from J, the junction contained 7 bases not matched to a gene.

This clone was seen ten or more times. The chain joins TRBV28 to TRBJ1-1; the D is unclear. CDR1 is MDHEN and CDR2 is SYDVKM in the germline V gene. The CDR3 loop spans 15 amino acids. V lost 3 bases and J 5 bases, leaving 16 bases between the germline ends. CDR3 sequence: CASSFVGNLVTEAFF. In DNA, the CDR3 is TGTGCCAGCAGTTTTGTCGGCAACTTAGTTACTGAAGCTTTCTTT.

The chain employs TRBV5-6 and TRBJ1-2; D is unresolved. Germline CDR1 SGHDT, CDR2 YYEEEE. V dropped 4 bases and J dropped 4 bases, with 14 bases sitting between them. This CDR3 contains 14 residues. The CDR3 reads CASSATLSAYGYTF. The CDR3 coding sequence is TGTGCCAGCAGCGCGACGCTCTCGGCCTATGGCTACACCTTC.

V is TRBV18 and J is TRBJ2-1; 8 nucleotides agree with TRBD2. The CDR3 sequence is 13 residues long. Germline V gene data show CDR1 as KGHSH and CDR2 as LQKENI. V was clipped by 4 bases and J by 9 bases; unmatched bases: 5. The CDR3 is CASSLGLAGEQFF. The CDR3 nucleotides are TGTGCCAGCTCACTCGGACTAGCCGGTGAGCAGTTCTTC.

This chain uses TRBV5-4 with TRBJ1-3; TRBD1 is a possible D gene (5 bases). The CDR3 length is 13 residues. The V end was cut by 4 bases, the J end by 8 bases, with 13 bases between. Germline CDR1 SGHNT, CDR2 YYREEE (reference sequence). This chain's CDR3 is CASSLGPEDTIYF. DNA of the CDR3: TGTGCCAGCAGCCTGGGGCCAGAGGACACCATATATTTT.

The genes are TRBV5-5 and TRBJ2-2; the D call may be TRBD1 or TRBD2 (5 bases each). This CDR3 comprises 16 residues. Germline V gene sequence: CDR1 SGHKS, CDR2 YYEKEE (reference sequence). Between the trimmed V and J ends, which lost 0 bases and 7 bases, there was a span of 16 bases. The CDR3 sequence is CASSLGAGRAGGELFF. The CDR3, as DNA: TGTGCCAGCAGCTTGGGGGCGGGCAGGGCTGGCGGGGAGCTGTTTTTT.